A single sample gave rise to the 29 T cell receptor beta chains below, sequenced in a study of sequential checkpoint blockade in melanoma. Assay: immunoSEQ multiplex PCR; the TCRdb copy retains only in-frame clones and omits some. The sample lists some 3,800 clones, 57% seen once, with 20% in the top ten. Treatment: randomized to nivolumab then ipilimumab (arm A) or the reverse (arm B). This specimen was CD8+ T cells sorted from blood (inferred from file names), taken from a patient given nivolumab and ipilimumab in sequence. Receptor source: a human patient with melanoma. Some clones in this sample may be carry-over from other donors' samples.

This CDR3 reads CASSLSGSSYEQYF. The CDR3 DNA reads TGTGCCAGCAGTTTATCGGGGAGCTCCTACGAGCAGTACTTC. This chain uses TRBV6-6 with TRBJ2-7; a possible D gene is TRBD2 (5 bases). This CDR3 is built from 14 residues. Trimming pared 4 bases from V and 0 bases from J, leaving 10 bases between. The germline V gene encodes CDR1 MNHNY and CDR2 SVGAGI (reference sequence).

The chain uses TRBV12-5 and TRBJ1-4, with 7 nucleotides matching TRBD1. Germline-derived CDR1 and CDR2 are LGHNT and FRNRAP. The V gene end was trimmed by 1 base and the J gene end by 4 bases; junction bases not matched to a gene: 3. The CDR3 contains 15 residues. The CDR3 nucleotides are TGTGCTAGTGGTTTGGGACAGGGAAGTAATGAAAAACTGTTTTTT. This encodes CASGLGQGSNEKLFF.

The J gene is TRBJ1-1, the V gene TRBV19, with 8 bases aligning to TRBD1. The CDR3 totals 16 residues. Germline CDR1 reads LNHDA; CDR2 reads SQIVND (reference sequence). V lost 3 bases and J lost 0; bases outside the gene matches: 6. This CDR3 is CASSMWTGTMNTEAFF. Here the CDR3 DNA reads TGTGCCAGTAGTATGTGGACAGGGACAATGAACACTGAAGCTTTCTTT.

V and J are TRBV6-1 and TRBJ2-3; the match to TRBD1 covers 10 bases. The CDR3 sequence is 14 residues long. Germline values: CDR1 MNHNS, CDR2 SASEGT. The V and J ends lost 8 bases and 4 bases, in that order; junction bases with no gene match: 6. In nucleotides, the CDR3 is TGTGCCAGCGGAGGGACAGGGGACGCAGATACGCAGTATTTT. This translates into CASGGTGDADTQYF.

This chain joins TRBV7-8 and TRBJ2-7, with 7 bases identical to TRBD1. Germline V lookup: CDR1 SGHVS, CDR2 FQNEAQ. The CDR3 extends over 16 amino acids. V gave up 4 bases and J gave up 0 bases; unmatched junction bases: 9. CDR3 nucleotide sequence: TGTGCCAGCAGCTCCCCACGACAGGGTGGCTCCTACGAGCAGTACTTC. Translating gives CASSSPRQGGSYEQYF.

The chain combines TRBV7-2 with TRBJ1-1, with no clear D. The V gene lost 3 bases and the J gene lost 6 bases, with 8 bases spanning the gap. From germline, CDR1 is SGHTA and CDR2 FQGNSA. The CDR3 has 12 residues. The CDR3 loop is CASSFYQSEAFF. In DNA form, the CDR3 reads TGTGCCAGCAGCTTTTACCAGTCTGAAGCTTTCTTT.

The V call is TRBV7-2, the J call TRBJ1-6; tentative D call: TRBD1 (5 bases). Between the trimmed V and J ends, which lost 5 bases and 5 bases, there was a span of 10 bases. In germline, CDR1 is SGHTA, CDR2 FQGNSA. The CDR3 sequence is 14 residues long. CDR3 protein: CASSLGRDNSPLHF. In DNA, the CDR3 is TGTGCCAGCAGCCTGGGCAGGGATAATTCACCCCTCCACTTT.

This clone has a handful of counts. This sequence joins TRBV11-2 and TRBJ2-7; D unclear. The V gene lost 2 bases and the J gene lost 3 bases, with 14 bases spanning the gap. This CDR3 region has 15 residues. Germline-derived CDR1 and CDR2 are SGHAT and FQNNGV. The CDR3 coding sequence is TGTGCCAGCAGCTTATTGTCAGGCGAAAGCTACGAGCAGTACTTC. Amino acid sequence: CASSLLSGESYEQYF.

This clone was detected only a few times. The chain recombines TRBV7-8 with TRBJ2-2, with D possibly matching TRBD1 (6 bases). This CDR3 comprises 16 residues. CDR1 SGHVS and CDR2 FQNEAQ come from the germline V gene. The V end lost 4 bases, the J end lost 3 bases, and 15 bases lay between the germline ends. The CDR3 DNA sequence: TGTGCCAGCAGCTCCAACAGGGCCCGGGACACCGGGGAGCTGTTTTTT. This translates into CASSSNRARDTGELFF.

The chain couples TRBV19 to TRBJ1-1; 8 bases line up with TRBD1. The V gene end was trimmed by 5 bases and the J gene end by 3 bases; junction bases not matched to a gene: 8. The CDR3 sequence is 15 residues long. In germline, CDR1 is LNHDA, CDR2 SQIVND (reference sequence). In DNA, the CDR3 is TGTGCCAGTAGTCCTTGGACAGGGTCGGACACTGAAGCTTTCTTT. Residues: CASSPWTGSDTEAFF. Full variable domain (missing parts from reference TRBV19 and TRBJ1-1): DGGITQSPKYLFRKEGQNVTLSCEQNLNHDAMYWYRQDPGQGLRLIYYSQIVNDFQKGDIAEGYSVSREKKESFPLTVTSAQKNPTAFYLCASSPWTGSDTEAFFGQGTRLTVV.

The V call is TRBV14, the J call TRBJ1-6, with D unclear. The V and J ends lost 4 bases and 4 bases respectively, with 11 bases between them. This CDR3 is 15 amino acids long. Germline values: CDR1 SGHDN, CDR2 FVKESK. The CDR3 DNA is TGTGCCAGCAGCCCTCTGTTGGAGTATAATTCACCCCTCCACTTT. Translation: CASSPLLEYNSPLHF.

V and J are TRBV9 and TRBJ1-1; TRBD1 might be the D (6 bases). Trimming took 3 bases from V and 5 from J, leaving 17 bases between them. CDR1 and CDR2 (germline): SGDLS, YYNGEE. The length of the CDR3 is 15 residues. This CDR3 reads CASSDGGAVLTEAFF. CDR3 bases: TGTGCCAGCAGCGATGGGGGGGCCGTACTAACTGAAGCTTTCTTT.

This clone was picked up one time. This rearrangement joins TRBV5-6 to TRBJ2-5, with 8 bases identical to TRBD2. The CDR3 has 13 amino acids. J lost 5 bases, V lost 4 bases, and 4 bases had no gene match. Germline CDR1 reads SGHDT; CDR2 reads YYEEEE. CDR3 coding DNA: TGTGCCAGCAGCCGGGGGGGCTGGGAGACCCAGTACTTC. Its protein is CASSRGGWETQYF.

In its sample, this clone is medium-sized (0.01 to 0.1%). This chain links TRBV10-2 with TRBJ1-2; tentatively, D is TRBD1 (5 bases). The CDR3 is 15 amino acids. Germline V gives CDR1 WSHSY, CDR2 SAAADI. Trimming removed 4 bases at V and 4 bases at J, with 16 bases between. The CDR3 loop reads CASSGRGVVSYGYTF. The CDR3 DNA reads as TGCGCCAGCAGTGGTAGGGGCGTGGTATCCTATGGCTACACCTTC.

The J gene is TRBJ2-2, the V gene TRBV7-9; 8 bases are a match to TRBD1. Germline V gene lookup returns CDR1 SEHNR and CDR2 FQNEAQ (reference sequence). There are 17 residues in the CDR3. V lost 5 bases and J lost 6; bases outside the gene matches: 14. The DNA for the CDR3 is TGTGCCAGCAGCACTAACCGGGACAGGTCGTTTTCCGGGGAGCTGTTTTTT. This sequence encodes CASSTNRDRSFSGELFF.

CDR3 protein: CVTIGRTGNTIYF. In DNA, the CDR3 is TGTGTCACCATTGGGCGTACAGGAAACACCATATATTTT. This chain links TRBV19 with TRBJ1-3; D not resolved. CDR1 is LNHDA, CDR2 SQIVND, per germline (reference sequence). CDR3 length: 13 residues. The complete variable domain, with remaining parts taken from reference TRBV19 and TRBJ1-3, reads DGGITQSPKYLFRKEGQNVTLSCEQNLNHDAMYWYRQDPGQGLRLIYYSQIVNDFQKGDIAEGYSVSREKKESFPLTVTSAQKNPTAFYLCVTIGRTGNTIYFGEGSWLTVV.

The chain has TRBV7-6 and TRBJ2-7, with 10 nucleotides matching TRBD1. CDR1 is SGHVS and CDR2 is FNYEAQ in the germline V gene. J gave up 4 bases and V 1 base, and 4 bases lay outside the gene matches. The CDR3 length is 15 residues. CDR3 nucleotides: TGTGCCAGCAGCTTAGGGACAGGGGGTTTTTACGAGCAGTACTTC. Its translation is CASSLGTGGFYEQYF.

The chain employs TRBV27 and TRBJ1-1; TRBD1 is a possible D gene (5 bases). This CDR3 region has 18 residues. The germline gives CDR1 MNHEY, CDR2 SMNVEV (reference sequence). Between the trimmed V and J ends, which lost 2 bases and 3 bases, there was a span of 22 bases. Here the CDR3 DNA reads TGTGCCAGCAGTTTAAAGAACAGGTACCATGCCTCGGACACTGAAGCTTTCTTT. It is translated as CASSLKNRYHASDTEAFF.

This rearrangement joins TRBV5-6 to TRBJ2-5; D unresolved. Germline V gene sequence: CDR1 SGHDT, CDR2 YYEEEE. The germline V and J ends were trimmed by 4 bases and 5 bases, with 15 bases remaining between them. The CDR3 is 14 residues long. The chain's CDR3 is CASSQPESGETQYF. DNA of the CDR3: TGTGCCAGCAGCCAACCAGAGTCCGGGGAGACCCAGTACTTC. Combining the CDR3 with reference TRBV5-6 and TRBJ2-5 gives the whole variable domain DAGVTQSPTHLIKTRGQQVTLRCSPKSGHDTVSWYQQALGQGPQFIFQYYEEEERQRGNFPDRFSGHQFPNYSSELNVNALLLGDSALYLCASSQPESGETQYFGPGTRLLVL.

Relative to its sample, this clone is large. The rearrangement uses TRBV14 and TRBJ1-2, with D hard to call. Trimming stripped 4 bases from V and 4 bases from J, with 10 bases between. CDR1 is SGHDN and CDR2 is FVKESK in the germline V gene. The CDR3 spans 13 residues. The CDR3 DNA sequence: TGTGCCAGCAGCCGACCGGGAGGCTATGGCTACACCTTC. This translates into CASSRPGGYGYTF.

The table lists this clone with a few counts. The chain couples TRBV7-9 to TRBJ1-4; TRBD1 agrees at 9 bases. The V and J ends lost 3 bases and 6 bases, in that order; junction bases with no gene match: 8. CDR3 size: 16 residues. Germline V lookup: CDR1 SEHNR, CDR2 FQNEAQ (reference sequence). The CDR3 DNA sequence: TGTGCCAGCAGCTTCGCCGACAGGGGGGAAGATGAAAAACTGTTTTTT. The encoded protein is CASSFADRGEDEKLFF. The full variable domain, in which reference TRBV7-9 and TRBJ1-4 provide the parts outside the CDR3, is DTGVSQNPRHKITKRGQNVTFRCDPISEHNRLYWYRQTLGQGPEFLTYFQNEAQLEKSRLLSDRFSAERPKGSFSTLEIQRTEQGDSAMYLCASSFADRGEDEKLFFGSGTQLSVL.

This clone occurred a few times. CDR3 residues: CASSLIRDRAGSGANVLTF. The CDR3 coding sequence is TGTGCCAGCAGCTTAATACGGGACAGGGCCGGCTCTGGGGCCAACGTCCTGACTTTC. The genes are TRBV13 and TRBJ2-6, with 9 bases matching TRBD1. Germline V CDR1 and CDR2: PRHDT, FYEKMQ (reference sequence). The CDR3 has 19 amino acids. J was trimmed by 0 bases and V by 2 bases; bases with no gene match: 8.

The CDR3 loop is CASSPGGYEQYF. CDR3 sequence (DNA): TGTGCCAGCAGCCCGGGAGGGTACGAGCAGTACTTC. The chain combines TRBV7-6 with TRBJ2-7; 8 bases match TRBD2. CDR1 is SGHVS, CDR2 FNYEAQ, per germline. J lost 4 bases, V lost 5 bases, and 1 base had no gene match. The CDR3 loop spans 12 amino acids.

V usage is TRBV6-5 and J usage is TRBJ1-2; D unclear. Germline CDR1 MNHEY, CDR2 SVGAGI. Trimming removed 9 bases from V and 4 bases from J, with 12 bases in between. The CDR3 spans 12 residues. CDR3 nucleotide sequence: TGTGCCAGTTGGGAGGGCATCTATGGCTACACCTTC. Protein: CASWEGIYGYTF.

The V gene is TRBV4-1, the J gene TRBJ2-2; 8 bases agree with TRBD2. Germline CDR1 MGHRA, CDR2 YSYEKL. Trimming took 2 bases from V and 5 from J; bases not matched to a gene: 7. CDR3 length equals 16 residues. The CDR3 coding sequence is TGCGCCAGCAGCCAAACCGGGACTAGGGGTACCGGGGAGCTGTTTTTT. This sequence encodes CASSQTGTRGTGELFF.

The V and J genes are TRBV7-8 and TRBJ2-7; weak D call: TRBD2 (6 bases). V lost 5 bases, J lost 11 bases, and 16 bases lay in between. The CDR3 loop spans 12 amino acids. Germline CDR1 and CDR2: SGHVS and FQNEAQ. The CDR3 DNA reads TGTGCCAGCAGCCAAGCGACCTGGGGGGAGTACTTC. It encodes CASSQATWGEYF.

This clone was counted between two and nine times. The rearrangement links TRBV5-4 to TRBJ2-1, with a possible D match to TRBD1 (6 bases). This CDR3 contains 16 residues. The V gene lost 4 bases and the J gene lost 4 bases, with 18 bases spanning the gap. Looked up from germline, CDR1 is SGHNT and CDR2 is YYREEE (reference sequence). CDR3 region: CASSQPKGQGYNEQFF. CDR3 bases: TGTGCCAGCAGCCAGCCAAAGGGACAAGGGTACAATGAGCAGTTCTTC.

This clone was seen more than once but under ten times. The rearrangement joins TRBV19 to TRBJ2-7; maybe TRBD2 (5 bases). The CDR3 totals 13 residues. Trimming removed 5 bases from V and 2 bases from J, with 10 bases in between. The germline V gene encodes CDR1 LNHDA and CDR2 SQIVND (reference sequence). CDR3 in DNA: TGTGCCAGTAGTGAACGGAGGACCTACGAGCAGTACTTC. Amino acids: CASSERRTYEQYF. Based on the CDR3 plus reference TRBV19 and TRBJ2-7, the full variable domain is DGGITQSPKYLFRKEGQNVTLSCEQNLNHDAMYWYRQDPGQGLRLIYYSQIVNDFQKGDIAEGYSVSREKKESFPLTVTSAQKNPTAFYLCASSERRTYEQYFGPGTRLTVT.

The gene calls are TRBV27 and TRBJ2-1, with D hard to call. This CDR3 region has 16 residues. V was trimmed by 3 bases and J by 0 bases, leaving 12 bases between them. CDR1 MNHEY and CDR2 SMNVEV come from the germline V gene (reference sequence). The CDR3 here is CASSFQRVLSYNEQFF. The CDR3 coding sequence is TGTGCCAGCAGTTTCCAACGGGTCCTCTCCTACAATGAGCAGTTCTTC.